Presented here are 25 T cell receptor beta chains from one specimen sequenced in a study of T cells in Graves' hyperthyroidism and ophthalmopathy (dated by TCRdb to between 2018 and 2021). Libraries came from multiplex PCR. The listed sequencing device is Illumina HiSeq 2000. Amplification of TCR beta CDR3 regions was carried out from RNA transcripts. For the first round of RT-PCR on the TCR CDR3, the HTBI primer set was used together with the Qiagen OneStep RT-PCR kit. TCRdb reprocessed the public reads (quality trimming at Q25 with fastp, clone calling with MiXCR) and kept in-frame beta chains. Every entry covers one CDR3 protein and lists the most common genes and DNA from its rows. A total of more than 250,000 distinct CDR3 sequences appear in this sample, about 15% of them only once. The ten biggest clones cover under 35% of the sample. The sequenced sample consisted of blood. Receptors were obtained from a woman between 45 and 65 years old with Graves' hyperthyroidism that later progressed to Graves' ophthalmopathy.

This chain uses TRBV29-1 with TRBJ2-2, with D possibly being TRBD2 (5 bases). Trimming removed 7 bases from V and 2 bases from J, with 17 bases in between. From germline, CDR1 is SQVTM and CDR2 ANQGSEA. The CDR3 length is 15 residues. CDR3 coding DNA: TGCAGCGCCTCGGGGTCGAGTTTTAACACCGGGGAGCTGTTTTTT. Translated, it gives CSASGSSFNTGELFF.

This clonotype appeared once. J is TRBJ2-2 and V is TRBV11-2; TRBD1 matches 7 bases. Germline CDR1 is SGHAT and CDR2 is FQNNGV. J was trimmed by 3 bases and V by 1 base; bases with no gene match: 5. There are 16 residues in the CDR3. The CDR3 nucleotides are TGTGCCAGCAGCTTAGTAGGGGGCGATCACACCGGGGAGCTGTTTTTT. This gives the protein CASSLVGGDHTGELFF.

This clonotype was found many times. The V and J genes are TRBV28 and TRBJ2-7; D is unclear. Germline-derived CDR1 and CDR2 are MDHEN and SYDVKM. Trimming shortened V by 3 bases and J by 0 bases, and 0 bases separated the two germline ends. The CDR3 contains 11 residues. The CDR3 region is CASSFSYEQYF. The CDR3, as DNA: TGTGCCAGCAGTTTCTCCTACGAGCAGTACTTC.

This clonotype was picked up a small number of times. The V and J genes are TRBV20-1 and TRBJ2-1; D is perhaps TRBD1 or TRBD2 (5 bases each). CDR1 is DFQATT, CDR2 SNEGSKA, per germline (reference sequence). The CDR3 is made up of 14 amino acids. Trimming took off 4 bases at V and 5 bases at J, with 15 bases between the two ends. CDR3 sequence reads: CSAKHGTPHNEQFF. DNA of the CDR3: TGCAGTGCTAAGCACGGGACCCCCCACAATGAGCAGTTCTTC.

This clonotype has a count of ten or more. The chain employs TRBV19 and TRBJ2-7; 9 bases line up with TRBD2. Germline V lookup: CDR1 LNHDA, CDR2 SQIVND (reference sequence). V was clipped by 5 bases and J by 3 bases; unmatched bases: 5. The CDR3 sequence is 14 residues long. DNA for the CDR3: TGTGCCAGTAGTTTCAGACTAGCGGTCTACGAGCAGTACTTC. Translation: CASSFRLAVYEQYF.

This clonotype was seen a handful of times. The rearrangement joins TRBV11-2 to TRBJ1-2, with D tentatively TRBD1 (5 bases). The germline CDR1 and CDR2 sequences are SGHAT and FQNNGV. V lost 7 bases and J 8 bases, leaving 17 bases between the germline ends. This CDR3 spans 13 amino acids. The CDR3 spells CASNRAGSGGYTF. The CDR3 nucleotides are TGTGCCAGCAACCGGGCAGGGTCGGGGGGCTACACCTTC.

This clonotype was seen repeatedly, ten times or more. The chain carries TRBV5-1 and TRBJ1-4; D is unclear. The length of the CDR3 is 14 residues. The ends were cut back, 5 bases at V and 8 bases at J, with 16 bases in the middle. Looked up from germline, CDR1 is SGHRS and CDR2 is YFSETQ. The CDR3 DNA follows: TGCGCCAGCAGGCCTAAAGGACCAGCGGAAAAACTGTTTTTT. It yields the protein CASRPKGPAEKLFF.

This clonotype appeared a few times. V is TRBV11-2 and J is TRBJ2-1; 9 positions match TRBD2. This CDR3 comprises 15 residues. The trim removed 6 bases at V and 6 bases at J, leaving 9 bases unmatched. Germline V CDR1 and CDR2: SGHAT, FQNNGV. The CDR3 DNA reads TGTGCCAGCAGATCAAGCGGGAGGAAGCCCAATGAGCAGTTCTTC. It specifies CASRSSGRKPNEQFF.

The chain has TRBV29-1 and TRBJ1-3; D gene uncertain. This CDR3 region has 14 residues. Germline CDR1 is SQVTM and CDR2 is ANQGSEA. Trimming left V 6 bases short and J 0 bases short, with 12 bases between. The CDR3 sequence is CSVGGRYSGNTIYF. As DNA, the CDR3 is TGCAGCGTGGGAGGACGGTACTCTGGAAACACCATATATTTT.

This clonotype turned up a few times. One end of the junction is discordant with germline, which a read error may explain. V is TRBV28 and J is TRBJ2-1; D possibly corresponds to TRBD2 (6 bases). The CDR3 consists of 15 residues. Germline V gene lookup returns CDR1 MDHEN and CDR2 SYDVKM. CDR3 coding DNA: TGTGCCAGCAGGGTCGGGAGTGGACCCTACAATGGGCAGTTCTTC. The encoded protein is CASRVGSGPYNGQFF.

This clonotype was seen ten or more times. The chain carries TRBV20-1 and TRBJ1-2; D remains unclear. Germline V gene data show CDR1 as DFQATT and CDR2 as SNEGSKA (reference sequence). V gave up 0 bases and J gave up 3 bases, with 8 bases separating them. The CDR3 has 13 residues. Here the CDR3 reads CSARDLEHYGYTF. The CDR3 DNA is TGCAGTGCTAGAGATCTGGAGCACTATGGCTACACCTTC.

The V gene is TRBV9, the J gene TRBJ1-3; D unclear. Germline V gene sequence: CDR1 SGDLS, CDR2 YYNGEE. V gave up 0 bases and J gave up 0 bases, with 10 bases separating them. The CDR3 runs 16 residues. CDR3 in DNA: TGTGCCAGCAGCGTAGCTTTGGGCCTCTCTGGAAACACCATATATTTT. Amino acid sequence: CASSVALGLSGNTIYF.

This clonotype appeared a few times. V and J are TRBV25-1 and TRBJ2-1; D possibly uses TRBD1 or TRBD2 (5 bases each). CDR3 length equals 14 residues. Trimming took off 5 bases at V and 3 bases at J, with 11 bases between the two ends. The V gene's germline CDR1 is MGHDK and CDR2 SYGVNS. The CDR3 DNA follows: TGTGCCAGCAGTAGCCGAGGGGTCTACAATGAGCAGTTCTTC. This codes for CASSSRGVYNEQFF.

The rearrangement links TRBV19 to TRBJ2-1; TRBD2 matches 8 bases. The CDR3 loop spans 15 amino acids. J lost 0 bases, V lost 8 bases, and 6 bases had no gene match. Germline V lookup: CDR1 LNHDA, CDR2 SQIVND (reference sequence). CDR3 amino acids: CASQQRGSSYNEQFF. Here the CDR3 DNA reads TGTGCCAGTCAGCAGCGGGGGAGCTCCTACAATGAGCAGTTCTTC. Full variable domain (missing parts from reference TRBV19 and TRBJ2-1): DGGITQSPKYLFRKEGQNVTLSCEQNLNHDAMYWYRQDPGQGLRLIYYSQIVNDFQKGDIAEGYSVSREKKESFPLTVTSAQKNPTAFYLCASQQRGSSYNEQFFGPGTRLTVL.

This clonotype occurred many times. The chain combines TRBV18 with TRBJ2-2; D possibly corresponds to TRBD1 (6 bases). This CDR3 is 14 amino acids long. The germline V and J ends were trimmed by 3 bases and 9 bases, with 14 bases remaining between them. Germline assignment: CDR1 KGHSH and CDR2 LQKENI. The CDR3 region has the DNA TGTGCCAGCTCACCCGGGACAATTACAAGGGAGCTGTTTTTT. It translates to CASSPGTITRELFF. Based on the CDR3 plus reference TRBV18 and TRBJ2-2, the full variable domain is NAGVMQNPRHLVRRRGQEARLRCSPMKGHSHVYWYRQLPEEGLKFMVYLQKENIIDESGMPKERFSAEFPKEGPSILRIQQVVRGDSAAYFCASSPGTITRELFFGEGSRLTVL.

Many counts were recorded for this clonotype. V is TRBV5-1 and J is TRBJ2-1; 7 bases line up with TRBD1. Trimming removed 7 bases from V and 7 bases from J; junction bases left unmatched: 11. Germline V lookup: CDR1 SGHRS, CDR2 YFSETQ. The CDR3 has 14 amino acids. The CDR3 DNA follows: TGCGCCAGCGCAAAAAGGACAGGCCCAAATGAGCAGTTCTTC. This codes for CASAKRTGPNEQFF.

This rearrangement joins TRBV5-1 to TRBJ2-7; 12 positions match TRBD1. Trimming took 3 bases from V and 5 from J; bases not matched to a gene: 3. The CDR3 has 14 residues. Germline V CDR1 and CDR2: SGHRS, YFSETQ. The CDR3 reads CASSSGQGANEQYF. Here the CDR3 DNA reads TGCGCCAGCAGCTCGGGACAGGGGGCCAACGAGCAGTACTTC. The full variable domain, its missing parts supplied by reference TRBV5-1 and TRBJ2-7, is KAGVTQTPRYLIKTRGQQVTLSCSPISGHRSVSWYQQTPGQGLQFLFEYFSETQRNKGNFPGRFSGRQFSNSRSEMNVSTLELGDSALYLCASSSGQGANEQYFGPGTRLTVT.

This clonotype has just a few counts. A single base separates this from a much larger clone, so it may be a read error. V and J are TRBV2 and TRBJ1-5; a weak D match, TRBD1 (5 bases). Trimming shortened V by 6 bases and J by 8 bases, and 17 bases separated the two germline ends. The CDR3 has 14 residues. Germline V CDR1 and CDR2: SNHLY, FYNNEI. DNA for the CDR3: TGTGCCAGCAGGGACCCACGGGGGGTAAAGCCCCAGCATTTT. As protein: CASRDPRGVKPQHF.

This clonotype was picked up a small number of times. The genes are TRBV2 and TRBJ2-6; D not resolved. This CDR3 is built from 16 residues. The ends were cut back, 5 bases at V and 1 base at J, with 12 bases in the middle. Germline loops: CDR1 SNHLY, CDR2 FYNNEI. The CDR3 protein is CASSPRPESGANVLTF. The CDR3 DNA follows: TGTGCCAGCAGTCCCCGACCTGAATCTGGGGCCAACGTCCTGACTTTC.

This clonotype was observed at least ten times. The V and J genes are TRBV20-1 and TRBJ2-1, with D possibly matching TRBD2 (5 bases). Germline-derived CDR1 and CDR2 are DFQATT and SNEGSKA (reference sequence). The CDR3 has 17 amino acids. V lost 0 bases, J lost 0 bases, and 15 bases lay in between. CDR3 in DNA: TGCAGTGCTAGAGATGAGGGTGGGTGGAGCTCCTACAATGAGCAGTTCTTC. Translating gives CSARDEGGWSSYNEQFF.

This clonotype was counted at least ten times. The CDR3 DNA reads TGTGCCAGCTCTACAGGGCCGGTAGATACGCAGTATTTT. It is translated as CASSTGPVDTQYF. The chain joins TRBV27 to TRBJ2-3; D is perhaps TRBD1 (6 bases). Trimming stripped 8 bases from V and 5 bases from J, with 14 bases between. The germline V gene has CDR1 MNHEY and CDR2 SMNVEV (reference sequence). The CDR3 is 13 amino acids.

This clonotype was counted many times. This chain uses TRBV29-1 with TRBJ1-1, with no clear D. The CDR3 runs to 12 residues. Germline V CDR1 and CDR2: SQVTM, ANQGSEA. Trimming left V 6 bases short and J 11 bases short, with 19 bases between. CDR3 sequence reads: CSVGEPSLNAFF. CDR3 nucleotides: TGCAGCGTCGGTGAACCGTCACTGAATGCTTTCTTT.

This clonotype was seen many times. CDR3 sequence: CASSSGTGELFF. CDR3 nucleotide sequence: TGTGCCAGCAGTTCAGGGACCGGGGAGCTGTTTTTT. This chain links TRBV28 with TRBJ2-2; TRBD1 is a possible D gene (5 bases). This CDR3 spans 12 amino acids. Per germline, CDR1 MDHEN and CDR2 SYDVKM. V lost 4 bases and J 5 bases, leaving 5 bases between the germline ends.

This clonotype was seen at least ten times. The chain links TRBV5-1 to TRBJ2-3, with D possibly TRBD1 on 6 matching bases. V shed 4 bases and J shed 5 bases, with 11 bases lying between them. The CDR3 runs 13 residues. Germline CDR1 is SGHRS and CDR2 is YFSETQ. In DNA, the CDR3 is TGCGCCAGCAGCACAGGGTTCGGAGATACGCAGTATTTT. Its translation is CASSTGFGDTQYF.

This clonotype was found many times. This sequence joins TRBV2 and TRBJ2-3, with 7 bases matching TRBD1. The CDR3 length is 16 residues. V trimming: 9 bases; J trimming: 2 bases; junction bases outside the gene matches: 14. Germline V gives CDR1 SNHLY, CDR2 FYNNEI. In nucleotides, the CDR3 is TGTGCCAGGGAGGACCCCCGGGACAGACCCACAGATACGCAGTATTTT. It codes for CAREDPRDRPTDTQYF.